These 25 T cell receptor beta chains were sequenced from one sample in a study of T cell repertoires in cytomegalovirus infection. A single record per CDR3 protein comes from TCRdb applying MiXCR to the reads. The sample holds more than 150,000 distinct CDR3 sequences, 15% to 20% seen once. The sample taken for sequencing was PBMCs. The receptors come from a human donor in good health (CMV status not recorded). Some clones in this sample may be carry-over from other donors' samples.

V is TRBV5-6 and J is TRBJ1-5; D is unclear. This CDR3 region has 15 residues. Between the trimmed V and J ends, which lost 4 bases and 0 bases, there was a span of 11 bases. CDR1 and CDR2 (germline): SGHDT, YYEEEE. The CDR3 here is CASSVFTVSNQPQHF. In nucleotides, the CDR3 is TGTGCCAGCAGCGTGTTTACGGTTAGCAATCAGCCCCAGCATTTT.

The chain has TRBV12-3 or TRBV12-4 and TRBJ1-2, with D possibly matching TRBD1 (6 bases). There are 14 residues in the CDR3. With 1 base removed from V and 3 bases from J, the gap between germline ends came to 9 bases. The CDR3 loop is CASSLEGVDYGYTF. In nucleotides, the CDR3 is TGTGCCAGCAGTTTAGAGGGGGTAGACTATGGCTACACCTTC.

The CDR3 reads CSAGQPTGELFF. DNA for the CDR3: TGCAGCGCGGGACAGCCCACCGGGGAGCTGTTTTTT. V usage is TRBV29-1 and J usage is TRBJ2-2; TRBD1 matches at 7 bases. The CDR3 consists of 12 residues. Germline values: CDR1 SQVTM, CDR2 ANQGSEA. The junction had 3 bases not matched to a gene; V was cut back by 7 bases and J by 4 bases.

As concerns this clonotype: An end of the junction does not agree with germline; a read error may underlie this. J is TRBJ2-3 and V is TRBV4-1; D possibly corresponds to TRBD2 (6 bases). Looked up from germline, CDR1 is MGHRA and CDR2 is YSYEKL. This CDR3 is built from 18 residues. Here the CDR3 reads CARSQDNENQLAGDTQYF. In DNA form, the CDR3 reads TGCGCCAGGAGCCAAGATAATGAAAATCAACTAGCTGGAGATACGCAGTATTTT.

The chain is built from TRBV5-6 and TRBJ2-4; 10 bases agree with TRBD1. With V trimmed by 0 bases and J by 2 bases, 8 bases remained unmatched. This CDR3 is 18 amino acids long. Germline CDR1 reads SGHDT; CDR2 reads YYEEEE. CDR3 region: CASSLDPGQGKSKNIQYF. For the CDR3, the DNA is TGTGCCAGCAGCTTGGACCCGGGACAGGGGAAGTCCAAAAACATTCAGTACTTC.

J is TRBJ2-5 and V is TRBV7-9; 15 bases align to TRBD2. There are 19 residues in the CDR3. V was clipped by 4 bases and J by 2 bases; unmatched bases: 11. Germline CDR1 reads SEHNR; CDR2 reads FQNEAQ (reference sequence). The CDR3 coding sequence is TGTGCCAGCAGCTCCACCGGGACTAGCGGGGGGCGAGGGCAAGAGACCCAGTACTTC. Translated: CASSSTGTSGGRGQETQYF.

The chain carries TRBV10-2 and TRBJ1-1; 7 bases are shared with TRBD1. J gave up 4 bases and V 3 bases, and 8 bases lay outside the gene matches. CDR1 and CDR2 from the germline V gene are WSHSY and SAAADI. This CDR3 has 15 amino acids. The CDR3 DNA is TGCGCCAGCAGTGATCGGGGGACAGTAAGCACTGAAGCTTTCTTT. Translated: CASSDRGTVSTEAFF.

The sample holds a few counts of this clonotype. The chain combines TRBV5-1 with TRBJ2-3, with no clear D. The germline gives CDR1 SGHRS, CDR2 YFSETQ. CDR3 size: 14 residues. Trimming removed 0 bases at V and 2 bases at J, with 7 bases between. The CDR3 sequence: CASSLEDPTDTQYF. The CDR3 bases are TGCGCCAGCAGCTTGGAGGACCCCACAGATACGCAGTATTTT.

A few counts support this clonotype. This chain joins TRBV6-1 and TRBJ2-5; no clear D gene. Trimming stripped 10 bases from V and 5 bases from J, with 14 bases between. The germline gives CDR1 MNHNS, CDR2 SASEGT. The CDR3 contains 12 residues. The CDR3 sequence is CATTWVRETQYF. The CDR3 coding sequence is TGTGCCACCACGTGGGTTCGGGAGACCCAGTACTTC.

This clonotype occurred a few times. The rearrangement joins TRBV18 to TRBJ1-6, with TRBD1 matching over 8 bases. V lost 4 bases to trimming and J lost 10 bases; unmatched junction nucleotides: 6. The length of the CDR3 is 14 residues. CDR1 is KGHSH and CDR2 is LQKENI in the germline V gene. As DNA, the CDR3 is TGTGCCAGCTCACACTTGGACAGGGAATCACCCCTCCACTTT. Protein product: CASSHLDRESPLHF. The full variable domain, in which reference TRBV18 and TRBJ1-6 provide the parts outside the CDR3, is NAGVMQNPRHLVRRRGQEARLRCSPMKGHSHVYWYRQLPEEGLKFMVYLQKENIIDESGMPKERFSAEFPKEGPSILRIQQVVRGDSAAYFCASSHLDRESPLHFGNGTRLTVT.

This clonotype occurred many times. CDR3 bases: TGTGCCAGCAGCTTAACCACGACAGGGGGGCAAGAGACCCAGTACTTC. This encodes CASSLTTTGGQETQYF. The chain uses TRBV7-3 and TRBJ2-5; TRBD1 agrees at 9 bases. Germline CDR1 SGHTA, CDR2 FQGTGA. The CDR3 runs 16 residues. V dropped 0 bases and J dropped 2; count of bases not matched to a gene: 4.

As for this clonotype: A much larger clone lies one base from this, so it may be a read error. The V call is TRBV10-2, the J call TRBJ1-5, with D maybe TRBD1 (6 bases). Germline V gene sequence: CDR1 WSHSY, CDR2 SAAADI. There are 15 residues in the CDR3. The chain's CDR3 is CASTEAQGTNQSQHF. CDR3 in DNA: TGCGCCAGCACCGAGGCCCAGGGGACTAATCAGTCCCAGCATTTT.

J is TRBJ1-5 and V is TRBV20-1; tentatively, D is TRBD1 (5 bases). The CDR3 extends over 13 amino acids. CDR1 is DFQATT, CDR2 SNEGSKA, per germline (reference sequence). V lost 3 bases and J 4 bases, leaving 10 bases between the germline ends. The CDR3 DNA follows: TGCAGTGCTAGGGCCAACAGGAATCAGCCCCAGCATTTT. It encodes CSARANRNQPQHF.

V and J are TRBV5-5 and TRBJ2-5; 11 bases agree with TRBD1. This CDR3 region has 15 residues. V was pared by 2 bases and J by 2 bases, with 2 bases of the junction left unmatched. Germline V gives CDR1 SGHKS, CDR2 YYEKEE (reference sequence). The CDR3 region has the DNA TGTGCCAGCAGCTTCGGGACAGGGGGACAAGAGACCCAGTACTTC. It codes for CASSFGTGGQETQYF.

The V and J genes are TRBV9 and TRBJ1-1; D is unresolved. Germline loops: CDR1 SGDLS, CDR2 YYNGEE. The germline V and J ends were trimmed by 3 bases and 10 bases, with 7 bases remaining between them. The length of the CDR3 is 10 residues. The DNA of the CDR3 is TGTGCCAGCAGCGGGGATGTAGCTTTCTTT. This translates into CASSGDVAFF. The variable domain in full, with the rest retrieved from reference TRBV9 and TRBJ1-1, is DSGVTQTPKHLITATGQRVTLRCSPRSGDLSVYWYQQSLDQGLQFLIQYYNGEERAKGNILERFSAQQFPDLHSELNLSSLELGDSALYFCASSGDVAFFGQGTRLTVV.

This sequence joins TRBV19 and TRBJ1-5; TRBD1 might be the D (5 bases). This CDR3 has 13 amino acids. V shed 6 bases and J shed 8 bases, with 14 bases lying between them. Germline V gives CDR1 LNHDA, CDR2 SQIVND (reference sequence). The CDR3 protein is CASSPMGTEPQHF. The CDR3 bases are TGTGCCAGTAGCCCCATGGGGACTGAGCCCCAGCATTTT.

This clonotype was seen repeatedly, ten times or more. This sequence joins TRBV12-3 or TRBV12-4 and TRBJ2-3; 7 bases fit TRBD2. The CDR3 consists of 15 residues. V lost 1 base and J lost 4; bases outside the gene matches: 5. The CDR3: CASSLVRGVADTQYF. For the CDR3, the DNA is TGTGCCAGCAGTTTAGTTCGGGGGGTAGCAGATACGCAGTATTTT.

The V gene is TRBV25-1, the J gene TRBJ1-5, with D possibly being TRBD1 (6 bases). V was cut by 6 bases and J by 0 bases, with 18 bases left in between. The length of the CDR3 is 17 residues. Germline V gives CDR1 MGHDK, CDR2 SYGVNS. CDR3 in amino acids: CASSPTDSGDSNQPQHF. The CDR3 nucleotides read TGTGCCAGCAGCCCGACGGACAGTGGGGATAGCAATCAGCCCCAGCATTTT.

Turning to this clonotype: A much bigger clone sits one base away, suggesting this may be a read error. The rearrangement uses TRBV12-3 or TRBV12-4 and TRBJ2-4; D is ambiguous. The V end lost 1 base, the J end lost 8 bases, and 6 bases lay between the germline ends. This CDR3 comprises 12 residues. The DNA of the CDR3 is TGTGCCAGCAGTTTAGATCGGTACATTCAGTACTTC. It encodes CASSLDRYIQYF.

This clonotype has a handful of counts. The chain is built from TRBV7-9 and TRBJ2-3, with 8 bases that match TRBD1. V gave up 5 bases and J gave up 5 bases; unmatched junction bases: 6. This CDR3 spans 14 amino acids. CDR1 is SEHNR, CDR2 FQNEAQ, per germline (reference sequence). The CDR3 here is CASSPMDREDTQYF. As DNA, the CDR3 is TGTGCCAGCAGCCCAATGGACAGGGAAGATACGCAGTATTTT.

With regard to this clonotype: Given a much more abundant clone one base away, this may be a read error. The chain links TRBV7-9 to TRBJ2-1, with D uncertain. Trimming left V 5 bases short and J 6 bases short, with 17 bases between. This CDR3 has 15 amino acids. The germline V gene encodes CDR1 SEHNR and CDR2 FQNEAQ (reference sequence). For the CDR3, the DNA is TGTGCCAGCAGCCGGAATTATTCCCGGTTCAATGAGCAGTTCTTC. This encodes CASSRNYSRFNEQFF.

About this clonotype: It may be a read error: a sequence one base away is much more abundant. The genes are TRBV7-2 and TRBJ1-6; no reliable D call. The CDR3 consists of 14 residues. V gave up 5 bases and J gave up 10 bases, with 15 bases separating them. Per the germline V gene, CDR1 is SGHTA and CDR2 is FQGNSA. The CDR3 reads CTSSLERMRSPLHF. The CDR3 DNA follows: TGTACCAGCAGCCTAGAACGGATGAGGTCACCCCTCCACTTT.

CDR3: CASSLLASGGANEQFF. In DNA form, the CDR3 reads TGCGCCAGCAGCTTGTTGGCTAGCGGGGGGGCAAATGAGCAGTTCTTC. This sequence joins TRBV5-1 and TRBJ2-1, with 12 bases identical to TRBD2. The J segment lost 7 bases and the V segment lost 1 base, leaving 6 bases of the junction unmatched. CDR1 SGHRS and CDR2 YFSETQ come from the germline V gene. This CDR3 is 16 amino acids long. The whole variable domain, filled in from reference TRBV5-1 and TRBJ2-1, reads KAGVTQTPRYLIKTRGQQVTLSCSPISGHRSVSWYQQTPGQGLQFLFEYFSETQRNKGNFPGRFSGRQFSNSRSEMNVSTLELGDSALYLCASSLLASGGANEQFFGPGTRLTVL.

A few counts support this clonotype. The chain employs TRBV2 and TRBJ2-2, with TRBD1 matching over 8 bases. J was trimmed by 3 bases and V by 7 bases; bases with no gene match: 7. The CDR3 sequence is 15 residues long. Germline loops: CDR1 SNHLY, CDR2 FYNNEI. The CDR3 region has the DNA TGTGCCAGCAAAAGCCAGGGGGCTGACACCGGGGAGCTGTTTTTT. Its translation: CASKSQGADTGELFF.

The CDR3 nucleotides are TGCGCCAGCAGGAGGGACAGGGGGGATCAGCCCCAGCATTTT. Translation: CASRRDRGDQPQHF. J is TRBJ1-5 and V is TRBV5-1, with 11 bases fitting TRBD1. Germline CDR1 is SGHRS and CDR2 is YFSETQ. J lost 5 bases, V lost 5 bases, and 3 bases had no gene match. The CDR3 extends over 14 amino acids.